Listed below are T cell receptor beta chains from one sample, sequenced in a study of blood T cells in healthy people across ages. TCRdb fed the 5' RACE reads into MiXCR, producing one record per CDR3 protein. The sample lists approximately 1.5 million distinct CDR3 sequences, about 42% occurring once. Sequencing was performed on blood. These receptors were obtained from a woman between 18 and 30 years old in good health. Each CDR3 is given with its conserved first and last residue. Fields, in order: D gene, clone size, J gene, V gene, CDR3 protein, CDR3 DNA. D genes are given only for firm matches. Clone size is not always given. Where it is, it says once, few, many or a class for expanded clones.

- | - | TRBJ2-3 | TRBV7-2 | CASSLFGRPDTQYF | TGTGCCAGCAGCTTATTTGGTAGGCCAGATACGCAGTATTTT
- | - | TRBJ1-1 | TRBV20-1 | CSASESPMNTEAFF | TGCAGTGCTAGTGAAAGCCCCATGAACACTGAAGCTTTCTTT
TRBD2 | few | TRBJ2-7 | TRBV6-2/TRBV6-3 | CASSYLVSGKVEQYF | TGTGCCAGCAGTTACTTGGTGAGCGGGAAGGTTGAGCAGTACTTC
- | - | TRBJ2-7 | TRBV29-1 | CSVEQEYEQYF | TGCAGCGTAGAACAGGAATACGAGCAGTACTTC
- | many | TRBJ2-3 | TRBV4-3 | CASSQGSVSDTQYF | TGCGCCAGCAGCCAAGGTTCGGTCTCAGATACGCAGTATTTT
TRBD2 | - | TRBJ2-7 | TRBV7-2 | CASSSKGLAGVNEQYF | TGTGCCAGCAGCTCCAAGGGACTAGCGGGAGTCAATGAGCAGTACTTC
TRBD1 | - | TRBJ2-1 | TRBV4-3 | CASSQHGQVEQFF | TGCGCCAGCAGCCAACACGGACAGGTTGAGCAGTTCTTC
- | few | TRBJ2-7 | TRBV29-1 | CSVGQPTYEQYF | TGCAGCGTTGGACAGCCCACCTACGAGCAGTACTTC
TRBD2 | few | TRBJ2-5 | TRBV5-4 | CASSSVDGGGLYNEQYF | TGTGCCAGCAGCTCTGTAGACGGGGGGGGCCTTTACAATGAGCAGTACTTC
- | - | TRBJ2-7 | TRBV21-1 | CASSKIERGVNEQYF | TGTGCCAGCAGCAAAATTGAGAGAGGTGTCAACGAGCAGTACTTC
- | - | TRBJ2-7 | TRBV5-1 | CASNPTAGSYEQYF | TGCGCCAGCAACCCGACGGCAGGGTCCTACGAGCAGTACTTC
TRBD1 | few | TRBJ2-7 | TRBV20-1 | CSAPGTAASSYEQYF | TGCAGTGCGCCTGGGACAGCCGCGAGCTCCTACGAGCAGTACTTC
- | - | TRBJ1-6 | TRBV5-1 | CASRSSSYNSPLHF | TGCGCCAGCAGGTCGAGCTCCTATAATTCACCCCTCCACTTT
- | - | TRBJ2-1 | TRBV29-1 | CSAGTLTEETQFF | TGCAGCGCTGGGACTCTCACAGAAGAGACCCAGTTCTTC
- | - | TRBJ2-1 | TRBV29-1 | CSIEHYDPESEQFF | TGCAGCATCGAGCACTACGACCCTGAAAGTGAGCAGTTCTTC
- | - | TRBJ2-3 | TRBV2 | CASGPDLETDTQYF | TGTGCCAGCGGACCGGACCTAGAGACAGATACGCAGTATTTT
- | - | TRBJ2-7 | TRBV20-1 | CSASRVSGEQYF | TGCAGTGCTAGCAGGGTTAGTGGCGAGCAGTACTTC
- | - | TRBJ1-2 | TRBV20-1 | CSARDVGGNDVFSGYTF | TGCAGTGCTAGAGATGTTGGGGGGAATGATGTTTTCAGTGGCTACACCTTC
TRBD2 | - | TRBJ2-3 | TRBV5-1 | CASSLPGLAGATDTQYF | TGCGCCAGCAGCTTACCGGGACTAGCGGGGGCCACAGATACGCAGTATTTT
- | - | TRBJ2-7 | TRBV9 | CASSGGGGSYEQYF | TGTGCCAGCAGCGGAGGGGGAGGGAGTTACGAGCAGTACTTC
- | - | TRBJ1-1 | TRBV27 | CASSLFKGGPGTEAFF | TGTGCCAGCAGTTTATTTAAAGGGGGACCGGGAACTGAAGCTTTCTTT
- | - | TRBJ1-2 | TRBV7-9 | CASSLAETNNGYTF | TGTGCCAGCAGCTTAGCTGAAACTAATAATGGCTACACCTTC
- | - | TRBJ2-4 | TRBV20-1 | CSEVLRAKNIQYF | TGCAGTGAGGTCTTACGAGCCAAAAACATTCAGTACTTC
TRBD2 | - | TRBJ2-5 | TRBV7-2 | CASSLKSRWREQKETQYF | TGTGCCAGCAGCTTAAAGAGCCGCTGGCGGGAGCAGAAAGAGACCCAGTACTTC
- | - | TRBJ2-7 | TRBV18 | CASSLDSTGSNEQYF | TGTGCCAGTTCACTCGACTCGACAGGTTCCAATGAGCAGTACTTC
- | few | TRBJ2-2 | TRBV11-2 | CASSSRGTENTGELFF | TGTGCCAGCAGCTCTCGGGGGACAGAAAACACCGGGGAGCTGTTTTTT
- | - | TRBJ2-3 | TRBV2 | CASSDPGGGTSTDTQYF | TGTGCCAGCAGTGACCCGGGGGGCGGGACTAGCACAGATACGCAGTATTTT
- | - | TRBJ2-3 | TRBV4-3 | CASSQDPGSTDTQYF | TGTGCCAGCAGCCAAGATCCGGGGAGCACAGATACGCAGTATTTT
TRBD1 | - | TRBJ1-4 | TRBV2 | CASSDRVLGEKLFF | TGTGCCAGCAGCGACAGGGTGTTGGGTGAAAAACTGTTTTTT
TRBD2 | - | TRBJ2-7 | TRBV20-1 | CSITGTSGRFSYEQYF | TGCAGTATCACCGGGACTAGCGGGAGGTTCTCCTACGAGCAGTACTTC
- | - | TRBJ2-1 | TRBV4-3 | CASSQDLGAGVDEQFF | TGCGCCAGCAGCCAAGATCTGGGGGCAGGGGTTGATGAGCAGTTCTTC
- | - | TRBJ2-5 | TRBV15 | CATSRDRGGVGETQYF | TGTGCCACCAGCAGAGATCGAGGAGGGGTTGGGGAGACCCAGTACTTC
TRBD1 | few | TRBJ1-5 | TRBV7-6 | CASSLGTGALSNQPQHF | TGTGCCAGCAGCTTAGGGACAGGGGCGTTGAGCAATCAGCCCCAGCATTTT
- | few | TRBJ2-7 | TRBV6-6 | CASSYSKTTDYEQYF | TGTGCCAGCAGTTACTCGAAGACTACTGACTACGAGCAGTACTTC
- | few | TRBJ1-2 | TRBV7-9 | CASSFSGRLNYGYTF | TGTGCCAGCAGCTTCTCGGGACGCCTTAACTATGGCTACACCTTC
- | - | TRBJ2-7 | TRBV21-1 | CASSKVPYSYEQYF | TGTGCCAGCAGCAAAGTTCCCTACTCCTACGAGCAGTACTTC
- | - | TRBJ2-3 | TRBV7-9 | CASSSTDLELSDTQYF | TGTGCCAGCAGCTCGACGGACCTAGAACTCTCAGATACGCAGTATTTT
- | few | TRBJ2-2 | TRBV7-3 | CASSLERYGELFF | TGTGCCAGCAGCCTGGAGAGGTACGGGGAGCTGTTTTTT
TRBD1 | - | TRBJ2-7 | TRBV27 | CASSSLPTGGSYEQYF | TGTGCCAGCAGTTCTCTCCCCACAGGGGGCTCCTACGAGCAGTACTTC
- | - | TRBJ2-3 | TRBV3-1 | CASSQRRADTQYF | TGTGCCAGCAGCCAAAGGAGGGCAGATACGCAGTATTTT
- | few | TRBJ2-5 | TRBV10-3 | CAISERGSSANEQYF | TGTGCCATCAGTGAGCGGGGATCTAGCGCAAATGAGCAGTACTTC
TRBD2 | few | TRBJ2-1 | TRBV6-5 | CASSYSSGGPYDEQFF | TGTGCCAGCAGTTACTCGTCGGGAGGGCCGTACGATGAGCAGTTCTTC
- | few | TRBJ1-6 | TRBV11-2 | CASSPQGGGYNSPLHF | TGTGCCAGCAGCCCCCAAGGTGGGGGCTATAATTCACCCCTCCACTTT
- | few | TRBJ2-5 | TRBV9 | CASSAQGLQETQYF | TGTGCCAGCAGCGCACAGGGCCTTCAAGAGACCCAGTACTTC
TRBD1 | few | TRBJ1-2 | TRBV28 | CASSRVNPGQANYGYTF | TGTGCCAGCAGCCGTGTCAACCCGGGACAGGCCAACTATGGCTACACCTTC
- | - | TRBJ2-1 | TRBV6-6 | CAGSYSRRDQFF | TGTGCCGGCAGTTACTCGAGGAGGGATCAGTTCTTC